The clone carrying this T cell receptor (beta chain) was detected a few times. Its antigen is undetermined. Each CDR3 protein is one row after TCRdb ran MiXCR on the reads. The data contain 230,000 or so distinct CDR3 sequences, about 39% of them singletons. The entry originates in a study of T cell repertoires in cytomegalovirus infection. Study details: Recently identified HLA-C-restricted CMV epitopes and well-studied HLA-B-restricted CMV epitopes were used by the study. Public TCR beta signature analysis indicated the presence of both CMV infection and matching HLA type. Whole-study results and caveats: The cumulative frequency of public TCR beta families identified carriers of CMV plus the relevant HLA. HLA-C-restricted TCR beta clonotypes specific for CMV led the ex vivo response.

The germline V gene has CDR1 SNHLY and CDR2 FYNNEI. CDR3 length equals 14 residues. V lost 1 base and J lost 3, with 10 bases in between. The receptor was isolated from a human donor in good health (CMV status not recorded). Some clones in this sample may be carry-over from other donors' samples. The specimen comprised CD8+ T cells from cultured PBMCs, sampled from culture after CMV antigen stimulation. The gene calls are TRBV2 and TRBJ2-7; D possibly corresponds to TRBD2 (6 bases). As DNA, the CDR3 is TGTGCCAGCAGTGAAGGACTAGTTTTCTACGAGCAGTACTTC. It is translated as CASSEGLVFYEQYF.